This is a list of T cell receptor beta chains from one sample in a study of neoadjuvant anti-PD-1 for oral cavity cancer. Sequencing was performed with immunoSEQ multiplex PCR; in TCRdb, only in-frame clones are kept and a portion is missing. The sample has about 15,000 clones, roughly two fifths seen once. The material was tumor tissue, obtained after nivolumab (anti-PD-1) treatment. The receptors come from a person between 40 and 80 years old with oral cavity squamous cell carcinoma. Both conserved end residues are part of each CDR3. Each record gives: CDR3 protein, V gene, J gene, clone size. Part of the rows lack a size; the others show once, few, many or a class for expanded clones.

CDR3 protein: CASSAPTGNYGYTF
V gene: TRBV9
J gene: TRBJ1-2
clone size: -

CDR3 protein: CASRGPLVHEQYF
V gene: TRBV28
J gene: TRBJ2-7
clone size: -

CDR3 protein: CATSRDSGRGHTDEQFF
V gene: TRBV15
J gene: TRBJ2-1
clone size: -

CDR3 protein: CASSIGLYSNQPQHF
V gene: TRBV19
J gene: TRBJ1-5
clone size: -

CDR3 protein: CASSQDSGGQGFFNIQYF
V gene: TRBV4-2
J gene: TRBJ2-4
clone size: many

CDR3 protein: CASSADRGRNEQFF
V gene: TRBV10-1
J gene: TRBJ2-1
clone size: few

CDR3 protein: CASRPTGPGYGYTF
V gene: TRBV7-9
J gene: TRBJ1-2
clone size: -

CDR3 protein: CATQGQGVNQPQHF
V gene: TRBV7-9
J gene: TRBJ1-5
clone size: few

CDR3 protein: CASSTNRGIGAEAFF
V gene: TRBV19
J gene: TRBJ1-1
clone size: few

CDR3 protein: CASSLVLQGRRLYGYTF
V gene: TRBV7-8
J gene: TRBJ1-2
clone size: -

CDR3 protein: CASSRWDRGEETQYF
V gene: TRBV4-1
J gene: TRBJ2-5
clone size: once

CDR3 protein: CASSVVASGGASGTQYF
V gene: TRBV9
J gene: TRBJ2-5
clone size: -

CDR3 protein: CASSLAGSGETQYF
V gene: TRBV5-6
J gene: TRBJ2-5
clone size: -

CDR3 protein: CASSLRAPGDTQYF
V gene: TRBV18
J gene: TRBJ2-3
clone size: -

CDR3 protein: CASSLDSSTGFEQYF
V gene: TRBV11-3
J gene: TRBJ2-7
clone size: once

CDR3 protein: CASSSVYSMDAEAFF
V gene: TRBV5-1
J gene: TRBJ1-1
clone size: -

CDR3 protein: CASSPSTSGAGDTQYF
V gene: TRBV4-2
J gene: TRBJ2-3
clone size: few

CDR3 protein: CASSPPTETQYF
V gene: TRBV6-1
J gene: TRBJ2-5
clone size: -

CDR3 protein: CASSTAAGETQYF
V gene: TRBV5-6
J gene: TRBJ2-5
clone size: -

CDR3 protein: CATSSLTDRVYNEQFF
V gene: TRBV15
J gene: TRBJ2-1
clone size: once

CDR3 protein: CASSLSRVGAQETQYF
V gene: TRBV27
J gene: TRBJ2-5
clone size: few

CDR3 protein: CAWSQSGVGGTDTQYF
V gene: TRBV30
J gene: TRBJ2-3
clone size: -

CDR3 protein: CASSQDPDRVYGYTF
V gene: TRBV4-1
J gene: TRBJ1-2
clone size: -

CDR3 protein: CASSATGGVNEKLFF
V gene: TRBV7-3
J gene: TRBJ1-4
clone size: -

CDR3 protein: CASSRTQFNSPLHF
V gene: TRBV9
J gene: TRBJ1-6
clone size: -

CDR3 protein: CASSVGASGGNYEQYF
V gene: TRBV9
J gene: TRBJ2-7
clone size: -

CDR3 protein: CASSSNLQETQYF
V gene: TRBV27
J gene: TRBJ2-5
clone size: -

CDR3 protein: CASSVALLAGTTGELFF
V gene: TRBV9
J gene: TRBJ2-2
clone size: -

CDR3 protein: CASSYVSGGEQFF
V gene: TRBV6-6
J gene: TRBJ2-1
clone size: -

CDR3 protein: CASSEGTGVETQYF
V gene: TRBV6-1
J gene: TRBJ2-5
clone size: -